The 3 T cell receptor beta chains reported below all come from one sample, sequenced in a study of neurological immune-mediated disorders. MiXCR, applied by TCRdb to the 5' RACE reads, yields one record per CDR3 protein. Counted here are around 66,000 distinct CDR3 sequences, around 4.8% occurring once; the ten biggest clones make up around 2.2%. The sample was PBMCs. Receptors originate from a woman between 70 and 85 years old with multiple sclerosis.

This clonotype was seen at least ten times. The chain recombines TRBV21-1 with TRBJ2-3; the DNA was not compared with TRBD2, the D call given in the table. TRBV21-1 is labeled a pseudogene. The CDR3 spans 19 residues. The CDR3 region is CASTNSPPGWTSGTDTQYF. CDR3 bases: TGTGCCAGCACCAATTCTCCTCCGGGCTGGACTAGCGGCACAGATACGCAGTATTTT.

This clonotype was seen many times. V usage is TRBV7-2 and J usage is TRBJ2-5; no clear D gene. Per the germline V gene, CDR1 is SGHTA and CDR2 is FQGNSA. This CDR3 is built from 13 residues. V lost 1 base to trimming and J lost 4 bases, with 7 bases between them. The CDR3 protein is CASSLVFTETQYF. The CDR3 DNA reads TGTGCCAGCAGCTTAGTGTTTACAGAGACCCAGTACTTC.

The table lists this clonotype with a few counts. The chain recombines TRBV21-1 with TRBJ2-7; the table's D gene call, TRBD1, was not cross checked with the DNA. TRBV21-1 is an annotated pseudogene. The CDR3 spans 16 residues. Here the CDR3 reads CASSKRDTADLYEQYF. The CDR3 bases are TGTGCCAGCAGCAAACGGGACACAGCGGACTTATACGAGCAGTACTTC.